This T cell receptor (beta chain) was captured by sequencing in a study of shared clonotypes between healthy human individuals (dated by TCRdb to about 2020). About the investigation overall: The cohort included a few men and two women between 18 and 49 years of age. To estimate repertoire size and how much clonotype sharing occurs between individuals, the study deeply sequenced the blood TCR repertoires of roughly 5 healthy adults. For each donor, CD4 naive and CD4 memory were each run on three plates, CD8 naive on two plates, and CD8 memory on one plate. Different laboratories and diverse techniques were used to prepare libraries and sequence TCR repertoires, to increase sequencing depth and limit assay-specific biases. Each donor's leukapheresis produced roughly between about 0.85 and 10 billion PBMCs.

The full study reports these points: Estimated clonotype richness was generally larger for naive than for memory subsets. Pairwise subsampling led to the expectation that sequencing depth would affect the degree of clonotype sharing among donors. Sampling was restricted to blood, and TCR repertoires in tissue are likely to differ from TCR repertoires in blood. Because the study included a small number of donors, the genetic and exposure-history diversity represented was limited. Sharing across a handful of donors was observed for about 5% of naive CD4, 3.5% of naive CD8, roughly 2.4% of memory CD4, and around 0.42% of memory CD8 clonotypes. Compared with non-shared clonotypes, the clonotypes found in all four sorted-subset donors had higher generation probabilities. Even with the large sequencing depth, rarefaction of the sorted-subset datasets indicated that sequencing was incomplete.

The donors were healthy, HIV-negative adults with no recently reported acute infections or vaccinations. All donors were Caucasian adults living in Nashville, Tennessee, USA. Magnetic negative selection was used to enrich CD4+ T cells, after which naive cells were positively selected on CD45RA and the negative fraction became the memory subset. After blood collection by leukapheresis, PBMCs were isolated using Ficoll-Histopaque density gradient centrifugation and then cryopreserved in the vapor phase of liquid nitrogen. Analytical flow cytometry was used to check the purity and quantity of each magnetically sorted T cell population. From each sorted fraction, genomic DNA was isolated and quantified by UV absorbance on a Nanodrop 2000c. Measured from the cysteine to the phenylalanine, the CDR3 is 15 residues long. CDR3 DNA only is kept here, 45 bases in frame from base 1. The V end gives up 3 bases and the J end 4 bases, leaving 4 bases in the junction not matched to a gene. Reading the germline V gene (reference sequence) gives CDR1 LNHDA and CDR2 SQIVND.

Using the deep immunoSEQ assay, TCR CDR3 regions were amplified from genomic DNA by multiplex PCR. Extracted genomic DNA from each cell subset was distributed evenly across all wells of several immunoSEQ 96-well plates, and each plate was treated as a replicate. For sorted subsets, about 200 ng genomic DNA, equal to some 28,000 T cell genomes, was loaded into each replicate PCR. The purified libraries were quantified using a Qubit 3.0 fluorometer, sized with a Bioanalyzer 2100, and then quantified again using the KAPA Library Quantification kit. Every immunoSEQ 96-well plate was sequenced on a dedicated single-read 150-cycle Illumina NextSeq 550 flow cell. On the study's bioinformatics: Because only junctional sequences without quality scores were contained in the immunoSEQ output, filtering matching that applied to full-length reads could not be performed. To assign V/J genes and CDR3, sequences were annotated using PyIR, a Python wrapper for IgBLAST v1.9, with IMGT germline references. Reads were removed for weak V/J assignments (E-value above 1e-6), missing CDR3, stop codons, out-of-frame junctions, or ambiguous translated residues. V3J clonotypes were defined as sequences sharing the same inferred V gene, J gene, and CDR3 amino acid sequence. Percentage overlap between repertoires was calculated by dividing the number of shared unique clonotypes by the size of the smaller repertoire. Repertoire richness was assessed with RTK rarefaction, the Chao1 estimator, and Recon v2.1 estimates of unobserved clonotypes. For all TCRbeta clonotypes obtained by the gDNA method from a few donors, generation probabilities were computed with OLGA. Drawn from immuneACCESS, this table holds only the in-frame rearrangements with V and J called that TCRdb kept. Clones are partly lost; checked studies trace under half to an unresolved V gene and leave the rest unexplained. V and J calls plus clone size are reproduced from that table; the DNA served to infer D and trimming. This sample gives 550,000 to 700,000 clones in total; approximately 73% of them show up just once. The ten largest make up roughly 1.9% of the sample.

Of note for this clone: Its antigen has not been determined. No base quality values were provided; no much bigger clone lies one nucleotide off. Additional DNA sequences in this sample encode the identical CDR3.

The TCR sequence derives from a woman aged 30 to 39 in good health. Recombination connected TRBV19 to TRBJ1-5, with TRBD1 identical over 9 junction bases. Sequencing was carried out using memory CD4+ T cells sorted from blood. The sample's cell subset or site label, decoded: CD45RA-negative fraction. The CDR3: CASSIPGTGNQPQHF. Here is the DNA: TGTGCCAGTAGTATCCCTGGGACAGGGAATCAGCCCCAGCATTTT. The full variable domain, with segments outside the CDR3 supplied by the reference TRBV19 and TRBJ1-5 proteins, appears as DGGITQSPKYLFRKEGQNVTLSCEQNLNHDAMYWYRQDPGQGLRLIYYSQIVNDFQKGDIAEGYSVSREKKESFPLTVTSAQKNPTAFYLCASSIPGTGNQPQHFGDGTRLSIL.